A selection of T cell receptor beta chains follows, all from one sample in a study of T cells in tuberculosis. The assay was immunoSEQ multiplex PCR, and TCRdb's table has in-frame clones only and misses some. Altogether some 40,000 clones are present, roughly 96% being singletons, with the ten largest covering 3% to 4.5%. The sample consisted of PBMCs. The receptors stem from a donor between 10 and 35 years old with latent tuberculosis or without tuberculosis infection. Each CDR3 is given with its conserved first and last residue. The order of the fields is D gene, J gene, V gene, clone size, CDR3 DNA, CDR3 protein. D genes are given only for firm matches. Expanded clones are given a class, and other clones once, few, many or no size at all.

D gene: -; J gene: TRBJ1-2; V gene: TRBV10-2; clone size: -; CDR3 DNA: TGCGCCAGCGTCGATCGGGGGGCGGGTTATGGCTACACCTTC; CDR3 protein: CASVDRGAGYGYTF
D gene: TRBD2; J gene: TRBJ2-1; V gene: TRBV30; clone size: -; CDR3 DNA: TGTGCCTGGAGTGGCGGGGGGGCTAATTCGGGCTCCTACAATGAGCAGTTCTTC; CDR3 protein: CAWSGGGANSGSYNEQFF
D gene: TRBD1; J gene: TRBJ1-1; V gene: TRBV25-1; clone size: -; CDR3 DNA: TGTGCCAGCGATAATACAGGGGGCACTGAAGCTTTCTTT; CDR3 protein: CASDNTGGTEAFF
D gene: TRBD1; J gene: TRBJ1-2; V gene: TRBV27; clone size: -; CDR3 DNA: TGTGCCAGCGCTTGGACAGGGGTCGATTCCGGCTACACCTTC; CDR3 protein: CASAWTGVDSGYTF
D gene: TRBD1; J gene: TRBJ1-1; V gene: TRBV4-1; clone size: -; CDR3 DNA: TGCGCCAGCAGCCACCTTCCAGCAGAGGGGGCGATGAACACTGAAGCTTTCTTT; CDR3 protein: CASSHLPAEGAMNTEAFF
D gene: -; J gene: TRBJ1-1; V gene: TRBV30; clone size: -; CDR3 DNA: TGTGCCTGGAAACCGGCAGGGCGAGGCACTGAAGCTTTCTTT; CDR3 protein: CAWKPAGRGTEAFF
D gene: -; J gene: TRBJ1-3; V gene: TRBV27; clone size: -; CDR3 DNA: TGTGCCAGCAGTTCAGTTCGGGGCACCATATATTTT; CDR3 protein: CASSSVRGTIYF
D gene: TRBD1; J gene: TRBJ2-7; V gene: TRBV30; clone size: -; CDR3 DNA: TGTGCCTGGGGACAGGGGCAAACCTACGAGCAGTACTTC; CDR3 protein: CAWGQGQTYEQYF
D gene: -; J gene: TRBJ2-7; V gene: TRBV2; clone size: -; CDR3 DNA: TGTGCCAGCAGTGAGTTTCAGGTTACGGAGCAGTACTTC; CDR3 protein: CASSEFQVTEQYF
D gene: -; J gene: TRBJ2-5; V gene: TRBV27; clone size: -; CDR3 DNA: TGTGCCAGCAGTCCGAGACATCAAGAGACCCAGTACTTC; CDR3 protein: CASSPRHQETQYF
D gene: -; J gene: TRBJ1-5; V gene: TRBV28; clone size: -; CDR3 DNA: TGTGCCAGCGCCCTGGGGGGTATCAATAGCAATCAGCCCCAGCATTTT; CDR3 protein: CASALGGINSNQPQHF
D gene: -; J gene: TRBJ1-6; V gene: TRBV14; clone size: -; CDR3 DNA: TGTGCCAGCAGCCAAGATCCTGCAGGATTTTCACCCCTCCACTTT; CDR3 protein: CASSQDPAGFSPLHF
D gene: TRBD1; J gene: TRBJ1-1; V gene: TRBV7-9; clone size: few; CDR3 DNA: TGTGCCAGCAGCCTACGACAGGGGCCCTTCATGAACACTGAAGCTTTCTTT; CDR3 protein: CASSLRQGPFMNTEAFF
D gene: -; J gene: TRBJ1-2; V gene: TRBV27; clone size: -; CDR3 DNA: TGTGCCAGCAGTTTTAATAGGAGAAATGGCTACACCTTC; CDR3 protein: CASSFNRRNGYTF
D gene: -; J gene: TRBJ2-3; V gene: TRBV14; clone size: once; CDR3 DNA: TGTGCCAGCAGCCAAGGCGCCCTAAGCACAGATACGCAGTATTTT; CDR3 protein: CASSQGALSTDTQYF